The rows below give T cell receptor beta chains drawn from one sample of a study of blood T cell repertoires in COVID-19. The protocol was immunoSEQ multiplex PCR, while the TCRdb copy is restricted to in-frame clones and leaves out a portion. The sample carries about 250,000 clones, roughly nine tenths recorded once. Input material: PBMCs or T cells enriched from blood (not recorded which). The receptors stem from a woman in her forties or fifties who had recovered from COVID-19. The CDR3 runs from the conserved cysteine through the conserved F or W. Fields, in order: D gene, V gene, J gene, clone size, CDR3 protein, CDR3 DNA. A D gene is named only where the DNA matches it firmly. Rows may omit the clone size; those that give it use once, few, many or a size class.

D: .
V: TRBV5-1
J: TRBJ2-1
size: .
CDR3: CASSLDWGPNNEQFF
DNA: TGCGCCAGCAGCTTGGATTGGGGCCCAAACAATGAGCAGTTCTTC

D: TRBD1
V: TRBV5-6
J: TRBJ2-5
size: .
CDR3: CASSLDRGQSETQYF
DNA: TGTGCCAGCAGCTTGGACAGGGGGCAGAGTGAGACCCAGTACTTC

D: .
V: TRBV27
J: TRBJ1-1
size: .
CDR3: CASSLDRGSYTEAFF
DNA: TGTGCCAGCAGTTTAGATCGGGGGTCGTACACTGAAGCTTTCTTT

D: .
V: TRBV5-3
J: TRBJ2-6
size: .
CDR3: CARITGESSGANVLTF
DNA: TGTGCCAGGATCACAGGCGAATCCTCTGGGGCCAACGTCCTGACTTTC

D: TRBD2
V: TRBV28
J: TRBJ2-1
size: .
CDR3: CASKNPPGTSGRNEQFF
DNA: TGTGCCAGCAAAAATCCCCCCGGGACTAGCGGGAGAAATGAGCAGTTCTTC

D: TRBD2
V: TRBV14
J: TRBJ2-7
size: .
CDR3: CASSPSSGAGAPEQYF
DNA: TGTGCCAGCAGCCCCTCAAGTGGAGCGGGAGCCCCCGAGCAGTACTTC

D: .
V: TRBV29-1
J: TRBJ1-2
size: .
CDR3: CSVLPHGGRLEGYTF
DNA: TGCAGCGTGCTCCCCCACGGGGGGCGCCTAGAAGGCTACACCTTC

D: TRBD2
V: TRBV18
J: TRBJ2-2
size: few
CDR3: CASSPGLAGGGTGELFF
DNA: TGTGCCAGCTCACCGGGACTAGCGGGAGGAGGAACCGGGGAGCTGTTTTTT

D: TRBD1
V: TRBV6-1
J: TRBJ1-2
size: .
CDR3: CASSAAGQGRGDYGYTF
DNA: TGTGCCAGCAGTGCCGCTGGACAGGGTAGAGGTGACTATGGCTACACCTTC

D: .
V: TRBV5-4
J: TRBJ2-1
size: .
CDR3: CASSHKSGSNEQFF
DNA: TGTGCCAGCAGTCACAAGTCAGGTAGCAATGAGCAGTTCTTC

D: .
V: TRBV23-1
J: TRBJ1-5
size: few
CDR3: CASSQGGYTSNQPQHF
DNA: TGCGCCAGCAGTCAAGGGGGGTATACTAGCAATCAGCCCCAGCATTTT

D: .
V: TRBV27
J: TRBJ2-5
size: .
CDR3: CASSPEDSQETQYF
DNA: TGTGCCAGCAGTCCGGAGGACAGCCAAGAGACCCAGTACTTC